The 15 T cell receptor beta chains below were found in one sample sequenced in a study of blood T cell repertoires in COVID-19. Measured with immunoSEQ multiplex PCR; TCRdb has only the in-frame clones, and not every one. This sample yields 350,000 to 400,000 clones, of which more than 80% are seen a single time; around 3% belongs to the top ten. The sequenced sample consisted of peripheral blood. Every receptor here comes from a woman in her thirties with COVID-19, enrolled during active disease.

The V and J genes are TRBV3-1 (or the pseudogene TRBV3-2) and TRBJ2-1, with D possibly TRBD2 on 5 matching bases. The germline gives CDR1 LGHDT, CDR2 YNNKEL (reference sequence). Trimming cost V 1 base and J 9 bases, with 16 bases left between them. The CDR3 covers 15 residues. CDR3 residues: CASSQGGVRKGEQFF. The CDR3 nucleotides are TGTGCCAGCAGCCAAGGGGGAGTAAGGAAGGGTGAGCAGTTCTTC.

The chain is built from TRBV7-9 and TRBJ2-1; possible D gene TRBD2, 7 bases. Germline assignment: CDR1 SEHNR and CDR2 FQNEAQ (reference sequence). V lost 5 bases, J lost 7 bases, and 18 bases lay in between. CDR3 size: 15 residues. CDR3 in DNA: TGTGCCAGCAGCCCAGATCAGGCGGGGGCGAATGAGCAGTTCTTC. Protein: CASSPDQAGANEQFF.

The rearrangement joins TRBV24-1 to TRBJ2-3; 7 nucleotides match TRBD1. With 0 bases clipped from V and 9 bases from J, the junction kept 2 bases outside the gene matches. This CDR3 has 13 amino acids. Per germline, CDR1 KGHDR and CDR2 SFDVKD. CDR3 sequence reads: CATSDLRQGTQYF. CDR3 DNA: TGTGCCACCAGTGATTTGAGACAGGGAACGCAGTATTTT.

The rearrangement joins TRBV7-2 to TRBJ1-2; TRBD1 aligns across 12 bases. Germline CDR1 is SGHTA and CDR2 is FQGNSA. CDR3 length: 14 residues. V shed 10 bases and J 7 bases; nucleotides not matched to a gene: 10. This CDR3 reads CATSMGQGAAGYTF. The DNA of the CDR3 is TGTGCCACTTCAATGGGACAGGGGGCGGCTGGCTACACCTTC.

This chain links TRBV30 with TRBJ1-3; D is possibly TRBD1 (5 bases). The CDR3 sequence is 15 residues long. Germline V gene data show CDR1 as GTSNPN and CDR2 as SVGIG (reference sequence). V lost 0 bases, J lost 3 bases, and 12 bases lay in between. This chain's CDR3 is CAWSVLGGSGNTIYF. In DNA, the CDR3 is TGTGCCTGGAGTGTATTGGGGGGGAGTGGAAACACCATATATTTT.

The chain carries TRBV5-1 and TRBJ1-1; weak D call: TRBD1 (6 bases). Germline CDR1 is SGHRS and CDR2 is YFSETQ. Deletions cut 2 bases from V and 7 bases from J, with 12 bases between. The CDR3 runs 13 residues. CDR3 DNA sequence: TGCGCCAGCAGCTTCAGGGGAACAGATGAAGCTTTCTTT. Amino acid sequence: CASSFRGTDEAFF.

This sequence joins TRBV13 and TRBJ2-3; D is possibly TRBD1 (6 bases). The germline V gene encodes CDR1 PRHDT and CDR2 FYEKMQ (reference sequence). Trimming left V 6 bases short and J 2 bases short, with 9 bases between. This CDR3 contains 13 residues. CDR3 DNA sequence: TGTGCCAGCAGAGGACAGACCACAGATACGCAGTATTTT. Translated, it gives CASRGQTTDTQYF.

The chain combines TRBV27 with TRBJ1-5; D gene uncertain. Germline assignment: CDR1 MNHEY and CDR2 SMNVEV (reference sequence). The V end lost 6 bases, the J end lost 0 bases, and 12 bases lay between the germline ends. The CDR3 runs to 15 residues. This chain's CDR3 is CASSGDLYSNQPQHF. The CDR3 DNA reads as TGTGCCAGCAGCGGGGATCTATATAGCAATCAGCCCCAGCATTTT.

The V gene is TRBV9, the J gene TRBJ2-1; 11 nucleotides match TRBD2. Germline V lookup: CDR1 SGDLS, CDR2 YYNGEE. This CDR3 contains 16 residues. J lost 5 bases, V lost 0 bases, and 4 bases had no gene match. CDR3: CASSVEIAGGNNEQFF. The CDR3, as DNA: TGTGCCAGCAGCGTAGAGATAGCGGGGGGGAACAATGAGCAGTTCTTC. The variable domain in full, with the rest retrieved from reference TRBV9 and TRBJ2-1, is DSGVTQTPKHLITATGQRVTLRCSPRSGDLSVYWYQQSLDQGLQFLIQYYNGEERAKGNILERFSAQQFPDLHSELNLSSLELGDSALYFCASSVEIAGGNNEQFFGPGTRLTVL.

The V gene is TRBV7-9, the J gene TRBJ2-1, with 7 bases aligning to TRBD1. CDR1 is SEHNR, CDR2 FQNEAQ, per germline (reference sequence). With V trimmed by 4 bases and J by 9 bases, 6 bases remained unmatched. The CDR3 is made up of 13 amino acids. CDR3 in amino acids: CASSSTPGGEQFF. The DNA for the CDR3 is TGTGCCAGCAGCTCGACGCCAGGGGGTGAGCAGTTCTTC.

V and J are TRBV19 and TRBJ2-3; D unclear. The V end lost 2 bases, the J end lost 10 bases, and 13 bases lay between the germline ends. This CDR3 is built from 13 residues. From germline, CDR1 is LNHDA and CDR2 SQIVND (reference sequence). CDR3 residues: CASSIFDTTSQYF. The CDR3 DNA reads TGTGCCAGTAGTATATTTGACACCACTTCGCAGTATTTT.

The CDR3 loop is CASSQEPSSYNEQFF. The CDR3 DNA is TGTGCCAGCAGCCAAGAGCCGAGCTCCTACAATGAGCAGTTCTTC. This sequence joins TRBV3-1 (or the pseudogene TRBV3-2) and TRBJ2-1, with unresolved D. V was pared by 0 bases and J by 0 bases, with 6 bases between. CDR3 length equals 15 residues. Germline CDR1 LGHDT, CDR2 YNNKEL (reference sequence).

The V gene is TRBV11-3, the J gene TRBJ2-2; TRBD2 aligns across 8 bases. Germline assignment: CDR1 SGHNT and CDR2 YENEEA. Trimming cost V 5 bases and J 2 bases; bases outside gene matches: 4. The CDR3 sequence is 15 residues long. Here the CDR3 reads CASSGREGNTGELFF. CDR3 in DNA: TGTGCCAGCAGCGGACGGGAGGGTAACACCGGGGAGCTGTTTTTT. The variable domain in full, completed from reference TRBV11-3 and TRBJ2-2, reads EAGVVQSPRYKIIEKKQPVAFWCNPISGHNTLYWYLQNLGQGPELLIRYENEEAVDDSQLPKDRFSAERLKGVDSTLKIQPAELGDSAVYLCASSGREGNTGELFFGEGSRLTVL.

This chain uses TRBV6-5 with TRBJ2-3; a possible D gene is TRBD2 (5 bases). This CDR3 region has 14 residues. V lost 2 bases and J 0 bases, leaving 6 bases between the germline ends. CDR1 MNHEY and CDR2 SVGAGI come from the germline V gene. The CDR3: CASSYRGSTDTQYF. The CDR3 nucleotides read TGTGCCAGCAGTTACCGGGGAAGCACAGATACGCAGTATTTT.

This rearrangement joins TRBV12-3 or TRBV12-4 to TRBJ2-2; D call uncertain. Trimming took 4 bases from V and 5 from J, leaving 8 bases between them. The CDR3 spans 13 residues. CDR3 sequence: CASSSQLTGELFF. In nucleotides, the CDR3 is TGTGCCAGCAGTTCTCAGTTAACCGGGGAGCTGTTTTTT.